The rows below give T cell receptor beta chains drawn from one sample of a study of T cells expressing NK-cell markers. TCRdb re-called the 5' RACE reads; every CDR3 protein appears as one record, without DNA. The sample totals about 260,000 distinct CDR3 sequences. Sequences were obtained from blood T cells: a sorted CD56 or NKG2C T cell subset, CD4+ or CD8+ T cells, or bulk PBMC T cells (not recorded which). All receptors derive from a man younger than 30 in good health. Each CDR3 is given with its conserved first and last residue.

CDR3aa: CSAPRRTDQETQYF
j_gene: TRBJ2-5
v_gene: TRBV20-1

CDR3aa: CASSLRVLVSSYNEQFF
j_gene: TRBJ2-1
v_gene: TRBV12-3/TRBV12-4

CDR3aa: CASTKDSNYGYTF
j_gene: TRBJ1-2
v_gene: TRBV5-5

CDR3aa: CATSRGHRMDIQYF
j_gene: TRBJ2-4
v_gene: TRBV15

CDR3aa: CSAVAGGDTQYF
j_gene: TRBJ2-3
v_gene: TRBV20-1

CDR3aa: CASSQDWGRADTQYF
j_gene: TRBJ2-3
v_gene: TRBV4-2

CDR3aa: CASSPGSGYEQYF
j_gene: TRBJ2-7
v_gene: TRBV18

CDR3aa: CASSLATRSQGAGEKLFF
j_gene: TRBJ1-4
v_gene: TRBV11-1

CDR3aa: CASIMWDLRINTGELFF
j_gene: TRBJ2-2
v_gene: TRBV6-5

CDR3aa: CASADRVKETQYF
j_gene: TRBJ2-5
v_gene: TRBV18

CDR3aa: CATSREFGKGAGANVLTF
j_gene: TRBJ2-6
v_gene: TRBV15

CDR3aa: CASSLGGTDNNEQFF
j_gene: TRBJ2-1
v_gene: TRBV27

CDR3aa: CSARPPDNEQFF
j_gene: TRBJ2-1
v_gene: TRBV20-1

CDR3aa: CASSQNYGYTF
j_gene: TRBJ1-2
v_gene: TRBV3-1

CDR3aa: CASSSSPPGQGPTGELFF
j_gene: TRBJ2-2
v_gene: TRBV7-9

CDR3aa: CASSLVGRTTNTGELFF
j_gene: TRBJ2-2
v_gene: TRBV7-8

CDR3aa: CSVEGTGGFGFF
j_gene: TRBJ2-1
v_gene: TRBV29-1

CDR3aa: CASSNTVSSTDTQYF
j_gene: TRBJ2-3
v_gene: TRBV12-3/TRBV12-4

CDR3aa: CASSESTETQYF
j_gene: TRBJ2-5
v_gene: TRBV10-1

CDR3aa: CSVADGYTEAFF
j_gene: TRBJ1-1
v_gene: TRBV29-1

CDR3aa: CASSLGGGGGNEQFF
j_gene: TRBJ2-1
v_gene: TRBV5-1

CDR3aa: CASGLGPLKPNEQFF
j_gene: TRBJ2-1
v_gene: TRBV12-5

CDR3aa: CSARAILDTQYF
j_gene: TRBJ2-3
v_gene: TRBV20-1

CDR3aa: CASSLNSPGLGTDTQYF
j_gene: TRBJ2-3
v_gene: TRBV7-9

CDR3aa: CATSRDWRQVGTGELFF
j_gene: TRBJ2-2
v_gene: TRBV15

CDR3aa: CASSLFRPEEAFF
j_gene: TRBJ1-1
v_gene: TRBV6-2/TRBV6-3

CDR3aa: CAWSRDWGVSNQPQHF
j_gene: TRBJ1-5
v_gene: TRBV30

CDR3aa: CASSQVLGPSEETQYF
j_gene: TRBJ2-5
v_gene: TRBV4-2